The 4 T cell receptor beta chains below were found in one sample sequenced in a study of blood T cells in healthy people across ages. Then a second PCR, running roughly 7 to 12 cycles, was carried out with a sample-barcoded 5' primer and a J-beta primer mix. TCRdb passed the 5' RACE reads through MiXCR, listing each CDR3 protein once. The data hold some 1.4 million distinct CDR3 sequences, with 40% to 50% observed a single time. Sequencing was carried out using blood. Source of these receptors: a woman aged 18-29 years in good health.

V gene TRBV7-9 combines with J gene TRBJ1-1; D gene ambiguous. This CDR3 comprises 14 residues. CDR1 is SEHNR and CDR2 is FQNEAQ in the germline V gene (reference sequence). Trimming shortened V by 3 bases and J by 1 base, and 9 bases separated the two germline ends. The DNA of the CDR3 is TGTGCCAGCAGCTTGCAGTCGCGGAACACTGAAGCTTTCTTT. Protein: CASSLQSRNTEAFF.

This clonotype was observed a handful of times. This rearrangement joins TRBV10-3 to TRBJ2-5, with D possibly being TRBD2 (6 bases). The V end lost 6 bases, the J end lost 2 bases, and 13 bases lay between the germline ends. The CDR3 has 14 amino acids. Looked up from germline, CDR1 is ENHRY and CDR2 is SYGVKD. The CDR3 DNA reads TGTGCCATCAGGCCCAGGGACTCTCAAGAGACCCAGTACTTC. Translation: CAIRPRDSQETQYF.

The CDR3 DNA is TGTGCCTGGAGTGATCTCGGCGCGGGTTTTAGTTCACCCCTCCACTTT. This translates into CAWSDLGAGFSSPLHF. V usage is TRBV30 and J usage is TRBJ1-6; D unresolved. Trimming shortened V by 1 base and J by 9 bases, and 19 bases separated the two germline ends. CDR3 size: 16 residues. Germline V gene data show CDR1 as GTSNPN and CDR2 as SVGIG (reference sequence).

This chain uses TRBV6-5 with TRBJ2-1; a weak D match, TRBD1 (5 bases). Germline V lookup: CDR1 MNHEY, CDR2 SVGAGI. With 2 bases removed from V and 0 bases from J, the gap between germline ends came to 8 bases. The CDR3 covers 15 residues. CDR3 loop: CASSYGRVSYNEQFF. As DNA, the CDR3 is TGTGCCAGCAGTTACGGCAGGGTCTCCTACAATGAGCAGTTCTTC.